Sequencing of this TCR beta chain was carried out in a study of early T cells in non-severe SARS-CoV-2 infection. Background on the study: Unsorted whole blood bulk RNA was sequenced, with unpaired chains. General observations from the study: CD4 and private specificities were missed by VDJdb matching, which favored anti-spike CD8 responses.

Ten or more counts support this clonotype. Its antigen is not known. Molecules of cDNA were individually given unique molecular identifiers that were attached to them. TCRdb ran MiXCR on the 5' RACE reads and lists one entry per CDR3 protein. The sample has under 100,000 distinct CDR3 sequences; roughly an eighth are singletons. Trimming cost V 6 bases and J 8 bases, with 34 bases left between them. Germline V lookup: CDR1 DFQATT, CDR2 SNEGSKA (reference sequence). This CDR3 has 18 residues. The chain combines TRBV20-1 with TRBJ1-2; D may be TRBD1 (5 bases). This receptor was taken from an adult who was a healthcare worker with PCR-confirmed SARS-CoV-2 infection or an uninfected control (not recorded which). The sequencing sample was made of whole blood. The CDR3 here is CSATQQRGEWGARFGYTF. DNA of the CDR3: TGCAGTGCCACACAACAGCGAGGAGAGTGGGGCGCAAGGTTCGGCTACACCTTC.